This TCR beta chain emerged from a study of T cell responses to AZD1222 COVID-19 vaccine. Findings of the study overall: Along spike, vaccine-associated CD4 TCRs were found throughout, with dominance at 160-218 and 743-854. Donors were mostly white British, more females; clonal diversity possibly underestimated.

A word on this clone: Its antigen is not identified.

Sequencing was performed with immunoSEQ multiplex PCR; in TCRdb, only in-frame clones are kept and a portion is missing. Of approximately 100,000 clones listed, 85% were seen once; the top ten hold roughly 4.7%. The sample in question was peripheral blood, obtained 28 days after the second AZD1222 dose. This receptor was obtained from an adult who received the AZD1222 COVID-19 vaccine.

CDR3 DNA sequence: TGTGCCAGCAGTTACCCCCCTCATGAGCAGTTCTTC. Protein: CASSYPPHEQFF. The chain uses TRBV6-2 or TRBV6-3 and TRBJ2-1, with D unresolved. The V gene's germline CDR1 is MNHEY and CDR2 SVGEGT. V was trimmed by 2 bases and J by 8 bases, leaving 7 bases between them. The CDR3 is 12 amino acids.